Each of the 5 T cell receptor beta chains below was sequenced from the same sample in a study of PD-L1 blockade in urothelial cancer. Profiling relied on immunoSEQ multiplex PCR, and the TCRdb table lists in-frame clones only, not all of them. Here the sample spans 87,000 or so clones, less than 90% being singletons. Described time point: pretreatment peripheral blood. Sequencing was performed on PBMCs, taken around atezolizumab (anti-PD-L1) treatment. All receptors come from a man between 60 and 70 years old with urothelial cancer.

In nucleotides, the CDR3 is TGTGCCAGCAGCTTAGGCAGGGGACATTCGGAGCCCCAGTACTTC. As protein: CASSLGRGHSEPQYF. The V and J genes are TRBV7-3 and TRBJ2-5; perhaps TRBD1 as D (6 bases). V was cut by 2 bases and J by 9 bases, with 19 bases left in between. CDR1 and CDR2 (germline): SGHTA, FQGTGA. This CDR3 is 15 amino acids long.

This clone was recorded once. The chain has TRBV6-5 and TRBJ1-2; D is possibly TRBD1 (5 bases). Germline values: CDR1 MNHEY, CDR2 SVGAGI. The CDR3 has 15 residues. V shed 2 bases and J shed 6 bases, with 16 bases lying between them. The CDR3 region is CASSYIEAGSDGYTF. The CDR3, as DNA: TGTGCCAGCAGTTACATAGAAGCAGGGTCGGATGGCTACACCTTC.

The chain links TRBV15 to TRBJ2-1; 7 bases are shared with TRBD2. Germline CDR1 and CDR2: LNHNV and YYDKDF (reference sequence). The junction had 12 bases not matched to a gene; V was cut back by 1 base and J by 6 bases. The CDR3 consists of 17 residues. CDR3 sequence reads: CATSRAARAGASNEQFF. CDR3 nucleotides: TGTGCCACCAGCAGAGCCGCGCGGGCGGGAGCTTCCAATGAGCAGTTCTTC. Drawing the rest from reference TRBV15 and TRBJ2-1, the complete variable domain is DAMVIQNPRYQVTQFGKPVTLSCSQTLNHNVMYWYQQKSSQAPKLLFHYYDKDFNNEADTPDNFQSRRPNTSFCFLDIRSPGLGDTAMYLCATSRAARAGASNEQFFGPGTRLTVL.

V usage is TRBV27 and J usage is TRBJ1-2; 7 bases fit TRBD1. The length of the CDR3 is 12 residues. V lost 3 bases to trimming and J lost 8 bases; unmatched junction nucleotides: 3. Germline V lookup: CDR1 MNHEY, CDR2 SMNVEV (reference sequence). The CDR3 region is CASSLTGLGYTF. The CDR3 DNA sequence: TGTGCCAGCAGTTTGACAGGGTTGGGCTACACCTTC.

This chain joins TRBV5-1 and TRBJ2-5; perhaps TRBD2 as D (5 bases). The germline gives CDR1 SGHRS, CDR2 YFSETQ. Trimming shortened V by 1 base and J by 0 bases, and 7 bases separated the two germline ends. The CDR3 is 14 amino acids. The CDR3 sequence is CASSLLGDQETQYF. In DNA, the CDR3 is TGCGCCAGCAGCTTGCTCGGGGACCAAGAGACCCAGTACTTC.